One and the same sample provided the 11 T cell receptor beta chains below, sequenced in a study of regulatory T cells in long-lasting Graves disease. The sample's time point: newly diagnosed GD, antithyroid drugs for less than 3 months. Isolated PBMC RNA provided the starting material for the TCR library. Construction of TCR beta libraries relied on iRepertoire HTBI primers and on Arm-PCR targeting CDR3 regions. Each CDR3 protein gets one entry after TCRdb re-called the multiplex PCR reads with MiXCR. The table records hundreds of thousands of distinct CDR3 sequences, over 15% of them present only once. The sample also formed part of further work on T cells in Graves' hyperthyroidism and ophthalmopathy.

The input for sequencing was peripheral blood mononuclear cells (PBMCs), taken at new diagnosis, from a patient treated with antithyroid drugs. The origin of the receptors is a woman aged 30 to 39 with Graves disease.

This clonotype was seen more than once but under ten times. The chain combines TRBV19 with TRBJ2-5; D uncertain. The CDR3 loop spans 14 amino acids. The V end lost 5 bases, the J end lost 0 bases, and 10 bases lay between the germline ends. Germline loops: CDR1 LNHDA, CDR2 SQIVND (reference sequence). The CDR3 nucleotides are TGTGCCAGTAGTCACCCTGGGAACCAAGAGACCCAGTACTTC. Encoded protein: CASSHPGNQETQYF.

This clonotype was seen at least ten times. The chain combines TRBV29-1 with TRBJ1-5, with D possibly matching TRBD1 (5 bases). Trimming cost V 4 bases and J 3 bases, with 10 bases left between them. This CDR3 spans 13 amino acids. CDR1 is SQVTM, CDR2 ANQGSEA, per germline. The chain's CDR3 is CSVARGLNQPQHF. For the CDR3, the DNA is TGCAGCGTTGCAAGGGGCCTCAATCAGCCCCAGCATTTT.

This clonotype was detected only a few times. This chain joins TRBV28 and TRBJ2-1, with D perhaps TRBD1 (6 bases). Trimming removed 4 bases from V and 3 bases from J, with 10 bases in between. Germline V gene sequence: CDR1 MDHEN, CDR2 SYDVKM. The CDR3 has 14 residues. The CDR3 DNA is TGTGCCAGCAGTTACCGGGACAACTACAATGAGCAGTTCTTC. Its protein product is CASSYRDNYNEQFF.

This clonotype was detected many times. The chain carries TRBV7-3 and TRBJ1-1; D is unclear. Germline loops: CDR1 SGHTA, CDR2 FQGTGA. V was cut by 4 bases and J by 6 bases, with 15 bases left in between. This CDR3 comprises 14 residues. The CDR3 DNA reads TGTGCCAGCAGCTGGAGACCATCTTGGCCTGAAGCTTTCTTT. Protein product: CASSWRPSWPEAFF. Drawing the rest from reference TRBV7-3 and TRBJ1-1, the complete variable domain is GAGVSQTPSNKVTEKGKYVELRCDPISGHTALYWYRQSLGQGPEFLIYFQGTGAADDSGLPNDRFFAVRPEGSVSTLKIQRTERGDSAVYLCASSWRPSWPEAFFGQGTRLTVV.

This chain joins TRBV29-1 and TRBJ2-7, with D unresolved. V lost 3 bases to trimming and J lost 0 bases, with 9 bases between them. CDR1 and CDR2 from the germline V gene are SQVTM and ANQGSEA. This CDR3 contains 13 residues. Here the CDR3 reads CSVDLPSSYEQYF. CDR3 nucleotides: TGCAGCGTTGATCTCCCGAGCTCCTACGAGCAGTACTTC.

The rearrangement joins TRBV6-1 to TRBJ2-2, with 7 nucleotides matching TRBD2. V trimming: 7 bases; J trimming: 6 bases; junction bases outside the gene matches: 8. Germline CDR1 and CDR2: MNHNS and SASEGT. The CDR3 extends over 14 amino acids. Written as DNA, the CDR3 is TGTGCCAGCAAAGGACTAGTCGTAGCCGGGGAGCTGTTTTTT. Translated: CASKGLVVAGELFF.

Note on this clonotype: Given a much more abundant clone one base away, this may be a read error. The chain joins TRBV12-3 or TRBV12-4 to TRBJ2-7, with TRBD2 matching over 7 bases. V was clipped by 2 bases and J by 3 bases; unmatched bases: 1. The CDR3 is 13 amino acids. Here the CDR3 DNA reads TGTGCCAGCAGTTTACGGGGGGTCTACGAGCAGTACTTC. It yields the protein CASSLRGVYEQYF.

This clonotype was recorded many times. Since a much larger clone is just one base distant, this may be a read error. V gene TRBV7-3 combines with J gene TRBJ2-3; maybe TRBD2 (6 bases). Per the germline V gene, CDR1 is SGHTA and CDR2 is FQGTGA. The CDR3 covers 15 residues. The CDR3 here is CASSGPGRGLDTQCF. The CDR3 DNA reads as TGTGCCAGCAGCGGCCCCGGGAGAGGGCTGGATACGCAGTGTTTT.

The sample holds many counts of this clonotype. The chain carries TRBV18 and TRBJ2-2; D is undetermined. V was clipped by 6 bases and J by 6 bases, with 8 bases between them. Germline V lookup: CDR1 KGHSH, CDR2 LQKENI. The CDR3 is 12 residues long. CDR3 amino acids: CASSGVPGELFF. The CDR3 nucleotides read TGTGCCAGCTCTGGTGTCCCCGGGGAGCTGTTTTTT. Full variable domain (outside the CDR3, taken from reference TRBV18 and TRBJ2-2): NAGVMQNPRHLVRRRGQEARLRCSPMKGHSHVYWYRQLPEEGLKFMVYLQKENIIDESGMPKERFSAEFPKEGPSILRIQQVVRGDSAAYFCASSGVPGELFFGEGSRLTVL.

This clonotype was observed at least ten times. The chain links TRBV5-1 to TRBJ2-7; D may be TRBD1 (5 bases). Germline-derived CDR1 and CDR2 are SGHRS and YFSETQ. V was trimmed by 0 bases and J by 7 bases, leaving 11 bases between them. This CDR3 spans 13 amino acids. CDR3 bases: TGCGCCAGCAGCTTGGGGGGCTCCCTTGAGCAGTACTTC. It translates to CASSLGGSLEQYF.

This clonotype was seen ten or more times. The chain combines TRBV18 with TRBJ1-3; TRBD1 might be the D (5 bases). CDR3 length equals 15 residues. Per the germline V gene, CDR1 is KGHSH and CDR2 is LQKENI. Trimming took 3 bases from V and 0 from J, leaving 9 bases between them. The CDR3 DNA is TGTGCCAGCTCACCCGACAGCGTCTCTGGAAACACCATATATTTT. Translating it yields CASSPDSVSGNTIYF.